The present T cell receptor beta chain was sequenced within a study of T-cell reconstitution after alpha-beta-depleted transplantation in children. The study's findings and limits: Several hundred rapidly expanded clones from non-depleted graft cells reportedly supplied alpha-beta T cells about two months post-transplant.

The library targeted TCRbeta and was prepared with unique molecular identifiers. TCRdb re-derived calls from the PCR reads in MiXCR, one entry per CDR3 protein. The sample has around 500,000 distinct CDR3 sequences, under 25% seen once; the top ten hold roughly 15%. Points on this clonotype: The antigen is not known.

This CDR3 comprises 15 residues. Trimming stripped 6 bases from V and 1 base from J, with 13 bases between. The genes are TRBV12-3 or TRBV12-4 and TRBJ1-5; D is undetermined. The TCR comes from a boy less than two years old who had a stem cell transplant for acute myeloid leukemia, so the T cells may come from the graft donor. Here the sequenced sample was PBMCs, mostly from graft donor cells, taken 360 days after TCRalphabeta/CD19-depleted stem cell transplant. The CDR3 reads CASSPSIGSNQPQHF. The CDR3 bases are TGTGCCAGCAGCCCGAGCATCGGGAGCAATCAGCCCCAGCATTTT.